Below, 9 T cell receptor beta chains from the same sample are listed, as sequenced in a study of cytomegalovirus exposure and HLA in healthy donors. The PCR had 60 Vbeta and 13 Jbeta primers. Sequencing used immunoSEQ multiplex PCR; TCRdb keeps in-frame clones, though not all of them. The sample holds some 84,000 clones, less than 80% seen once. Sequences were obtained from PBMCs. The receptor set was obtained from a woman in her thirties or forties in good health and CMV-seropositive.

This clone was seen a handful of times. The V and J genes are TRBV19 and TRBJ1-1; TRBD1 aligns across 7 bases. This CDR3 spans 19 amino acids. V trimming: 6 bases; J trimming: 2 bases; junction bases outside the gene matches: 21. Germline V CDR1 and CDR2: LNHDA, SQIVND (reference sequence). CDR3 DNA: TGTGCCAGTAGAAAACAGGGTTTAACGTCTGCAGGGGGAAACACTGAAGCTTTCTTT. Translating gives CASRKQGLTSAGGNTEAFF.

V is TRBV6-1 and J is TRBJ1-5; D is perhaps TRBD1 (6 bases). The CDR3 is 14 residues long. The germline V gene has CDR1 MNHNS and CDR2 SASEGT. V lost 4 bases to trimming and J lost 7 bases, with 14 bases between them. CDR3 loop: CASSVGQFGQPQHF. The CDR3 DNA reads TGTGCCAGCAGTGTAGGACAGTTCGGCCAGCCCCAGCATTTT.

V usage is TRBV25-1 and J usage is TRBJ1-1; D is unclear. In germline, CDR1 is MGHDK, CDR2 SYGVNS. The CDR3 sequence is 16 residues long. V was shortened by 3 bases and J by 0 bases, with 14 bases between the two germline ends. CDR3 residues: CASSDLGGGLNTEAFF. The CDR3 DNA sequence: TGTGCCAGCAGTGACCTGGGCGGAGGACTGAACACTGAAGCTTTCTTT.

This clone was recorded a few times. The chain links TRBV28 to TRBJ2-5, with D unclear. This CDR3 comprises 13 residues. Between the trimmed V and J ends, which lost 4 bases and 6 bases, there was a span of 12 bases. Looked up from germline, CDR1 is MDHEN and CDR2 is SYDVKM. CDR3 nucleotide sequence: TGTGCCAGCAGTTCACACCTTTCCCAGACCCAGTACTTC. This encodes CASSSHLSQTQYF.

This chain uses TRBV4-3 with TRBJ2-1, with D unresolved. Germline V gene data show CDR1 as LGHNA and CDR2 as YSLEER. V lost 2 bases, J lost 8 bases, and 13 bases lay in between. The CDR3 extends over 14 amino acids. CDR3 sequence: CASSQPQRSYEQFF. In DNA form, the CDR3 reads TGCGCCAGCAGCCAACCCCAGAGGTCTTATGAGCAGTTCTTC.

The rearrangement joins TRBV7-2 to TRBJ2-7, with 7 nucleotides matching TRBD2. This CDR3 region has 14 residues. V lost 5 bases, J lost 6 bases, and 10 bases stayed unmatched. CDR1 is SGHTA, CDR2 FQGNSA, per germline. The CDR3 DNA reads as TGTGCCAGCAGCCGGACCGGGACTAACTCCGAGCAGTACTTC. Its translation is CASSRTGTNSEQYF.

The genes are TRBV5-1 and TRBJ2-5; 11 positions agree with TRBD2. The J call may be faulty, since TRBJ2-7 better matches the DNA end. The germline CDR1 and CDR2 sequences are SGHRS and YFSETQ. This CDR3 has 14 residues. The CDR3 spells CASSALAGAYEQYF. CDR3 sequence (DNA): TGCGCCAGCAGCGCACTAGCGGGAGCCTACGAGCAGTACTTC.

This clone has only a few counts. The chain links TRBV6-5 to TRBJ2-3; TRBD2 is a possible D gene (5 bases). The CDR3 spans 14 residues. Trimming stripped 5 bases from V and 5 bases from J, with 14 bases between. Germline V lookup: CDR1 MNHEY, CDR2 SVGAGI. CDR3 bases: TGTGCCAGCAGTGGACGAGGGCCGAGAGATACGCAGTATTTT. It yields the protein CASSGRGPRDTQYF.

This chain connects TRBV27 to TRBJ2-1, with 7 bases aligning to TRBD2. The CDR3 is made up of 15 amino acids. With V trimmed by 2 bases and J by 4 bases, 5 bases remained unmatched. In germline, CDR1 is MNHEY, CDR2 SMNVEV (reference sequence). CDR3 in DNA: TGTGCCAGCAGTTTAAGGGACTACCCTTACAATGAGCAGTTCTTC. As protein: CASSLRDYPYNEQFF.